This passage covers 5 T cell receptor beta chains from one sample sequenced in a study of vaccination and CD4 T cells after COVID-19. MiXCR, applied by TCRdb to the PCR reads, yields one record per CDR3 protein. Of about 36,000 distinct CDR3 sequences in the sample, more than 35% were seen once. Time point defined: late sampling 161 to 241 days after vaccination in a few convalescent patients. The sample here was CD4+ T cells from blood, taken about 7 months after SARS-CoV-2 vaccination. The receptors stem from a human donor who had recovered from COVID-19.

This chain uses TRBV2 with TRBJ1-5; TRBD1 agrees at 7 bases. This CDR3 contains 15 residues. J gave up 2 bases and V 6 bases, and 7 bases lay outside the gene matches. Germline assignment: CDR1 SNHLY and CDR2 FYNNEI. In nucleotides, the CDR3 is TGTGCCAGCAGCGAGTACAGGGGTGGCAATCAGCCCCAGCATTTT. Its protein is CASSEYRGGNQPQHF.

This rearrangement joins TRBV2 to TRBJ2-5; TRBD1 agrees at 7 bases. This CDR3 is 13 amino acids long. J was trimmed by 5 bases and V by 5 bases; bases with no gene match: 5. CDR1 is SNHLY and CDR2 is FYNNEI in the germline V gene. The CDR3 coding sequence is TGTGCCAGCAGTCAGGGGGATGTGGAGACCCAGTACTTC. Translating gives CASSQGDVETQYF. Looking up the rest from reference TRBV2 and TRBJ2-5 gives the full variable domain: EPEVTQTPSHQVTQMGQEVILRCVPISNHLYFYWYRQILGQKVEFLVSFYNNEISEKSEIFDDQFSVERPDGSNFTLKIRSTKLEDSAMYFCASSQGDVETQYFGPGTRLLVL.

The chain has TRBV19 and TRBJ2-1, with 10 bases aligning to TRBD2. V gave up 6 bases and J gave up 9 bases; unmatched junction bases: 5. There are 13 residues in the CDR3. Germline CDR1 reads LNHDA; CDR2 reads SQIVND (reference sequence). CDR3 bases: TGTGCCAGTAGACTAGCGGGATTGGGTGAGCAGTTCTTC. Encoded protein: CASRLAGLGEQFF.

The genes are TRBV6-5 and TRBJ2-1, with D tentatively TRBD2 (5 bases). CDR3 length equals 16 residues. CDR1 and CDR2 (germline): MNHEY, SVGAGI. The V and J ends lost 3 bases and 9 bases respectively, with 21 bases between them. As DNA, the CDR3 is TGTGCCAGCAGTTATGGAACGGGATCGGCGTTCGGTGAGCAGTTCTTC. It is translated as CASSYGTGSAFGEQFF.

This chain connects TRBV7-2 to TRBJ2-5; D remains ambiguous. There are 13 residues in the CDR3. The V gene lost 4 bases and the J gene lost 3 bases, with 9 bases spanning the gap. Germline V gene lookup returns CDR1 SGHTA and CDR2 FQGNSA. CDR3: CASSSILEETQYF. The CDR3 DNA reads as TGTGCCAGCAGCTCAATTCTAGAAGAGACCCAGTACTTC.